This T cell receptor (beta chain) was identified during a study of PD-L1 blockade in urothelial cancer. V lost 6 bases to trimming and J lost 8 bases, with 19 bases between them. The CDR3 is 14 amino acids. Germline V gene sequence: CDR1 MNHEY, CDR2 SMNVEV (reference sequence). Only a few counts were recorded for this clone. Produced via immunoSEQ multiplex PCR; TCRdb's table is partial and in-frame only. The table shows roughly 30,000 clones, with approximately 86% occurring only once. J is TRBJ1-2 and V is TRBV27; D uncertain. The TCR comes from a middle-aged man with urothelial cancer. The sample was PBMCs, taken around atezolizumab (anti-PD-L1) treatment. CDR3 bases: TGTGCCAGCAGGGCGGGGTTGGCAGGCGTCGGCTACACCTTC. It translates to CASRAGLAGVGYTF.